This TCR beta chain comes out of a study of blood T cell repertoires in COVID-19. As for the study in general: The study drew acute and convalescent COVID-19 samples from the United States, Italy and Spain. T cells, B-cell-depleted T cells, or PBMCs supplied cDNA or gDNA.

Under the authors' procedure: The assay estimated nucleated cells by amplifying reference gene primers. TCRdb keeps only in-frame clones here, not all; method: immunoSEQ multiplex PCR. V and J calls plus clone size are reproduced from that table; the DNA served to infer D and trimming. The sample has 200,000 to 250,000 clones; about 88% are singletons. The source material was peripheral blood. The TCR sequence derives from a man in his forties or fifties with active or convalescent COVID-19.

CDR3 bases: TGTGCCAGCACCCAGGCTACAGGATACGAGCAGTACTTC. Protein sequence: CASTQATGYEQYF. The chain is built from TRBV27 and TRBJ2-7; maybe TRBD1 (5 bases). Germline CDR1 MNHEY, CDR2 SMNVEV (reference sequence). V gave up 7 bases and J gave up 4 bases, with 14 bases separating them. CDR3 length: 13 amino acids.